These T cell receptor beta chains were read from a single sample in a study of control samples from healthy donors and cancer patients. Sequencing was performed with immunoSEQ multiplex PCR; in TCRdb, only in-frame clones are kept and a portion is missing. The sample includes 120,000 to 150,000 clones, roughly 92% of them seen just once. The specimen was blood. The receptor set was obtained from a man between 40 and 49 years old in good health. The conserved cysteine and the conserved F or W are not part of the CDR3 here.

ASRDPGTEAF	TRBJ1-1	TRBV19
ASSLYTGLGQPQH	TRBJ1-5	TRBV5-1
ASSKQDMNTEAF	TRBJ1-1	TRBV6-5
ASSHSGQAGQPQH	TRBJ1-5	TRBV3-1/TRBV3-2
ASSEDGTGIGAF	TRBJ1-1	TRBV6-1
ASSTLDSPTGNTIY	TRBJ1-3	TRBV19
ASSYDRNTEAF	TRBJ1-1	TRBV5-1
SVEMYRESGGYT	TRBJ1-2	TRBV29-1
ASSPGLAGKGTGELF	TRBJ2-2	TRBV28
ATFGWGENQPQH	TRBJ1-5	TRBV19
ASSFGGVDTQY	TRBJ2-3	TRBV5-1
ASTVPQGAHGELF	TRBJ2-2	TRBV5-1
ASSLWGLGALKTQY	TRBJ2-5	TRBV5-8
ASSSIYEQY	TRBJ2-7	TRBV7-9
ASSGGTEPIYEQY	TRBJ2-7	TRBV9
ASSDRLAGAFNEQF	TRBJ2-1	TRBV6-1
ASSGMSGKGNQPQH	TRBJ1-5	TRBV27
ASSLGTTGGSRYT	TRBJ1-2	TRBV7-8
ASSQDRDLGVGNTIY	TRBJ1-3	TRBV4-2
ASSQAGTSNSPLH	TRBJ1-6	TRBV3-1/TRBV3-2
ASRSRGAMNTEAF	TRBJ1-1	TRBV4-2
AISESLEYEQY	TRBJ2-7	TRBV10-3
AISVGTVYEQY	TRBJ2-7	TRBV10-3
ASSLGVDNEQF	TRBJ2-1	TRBV7-2
ASSEAGQGLYGYT	TRBJ1-2	TRBV6-1
ASGSSGGGAEQY	TRBJ2-7	TRBV12-5
ASSPDRIRFYEQY	TRBJ2-7	TRBV6-2/TRBV6-3
ASSQDRSFYNEQF	TRBJ2-1	TRBV7-9
ASGSYMRLGNQPQH	TRBJ1-5	TRBV12-5
ASSQETTTNEKLF	TRBJ1-4	TRBV4-1
ASSFGRKNTEAF	TRBJ1-1	TRBV28
ASGTSGRNTYEQY	TRBJ2-7	TRBV3-1/TRBV3-2
ASRTGGSLNTEAF	TRBJ1-1	TRBV6-5
ASSRRTTEAPRTDTQY	TRBJ2-3	TRBV4-1
ASSLTGTGGYNEQF	TRBJ2-1	TRBV27
ASSLAAGAGNTIY	TRBJ1-3	TRBV7-8
ASSDQGPISYEQY	TRBJ2-7	TRBV28
ASSLVGRADTQY	TRBJ2-3	TRBV7-9
ASSPTVERNYNEQF	TRBJ2-1	TRBV3-1/TRBV3-2
ASSSYSGTGDSYEQY	TRBJ2-7	TRBV13
ASTGRYNQPQH	TRBJ1-5	TRBV6-5
ASHQDRFYGYT	TRBJ1-2	TRBV28
ASSLNQGARANEQF	TRBJ2-1	TRBV5-4
ASGDRADTADEQF	TRBJ2-1	TRBV6-5
ASSITGGPVTDTQY	TRBJ2-3	TRBV19
ASILPGGGNEQF	TRBJ2-1	TRBV7-9
ASSTVLGGDTNEKLF	TRBJ1-4	TRBV28
ASSRNIAYEQY	TRBJ2-7	TRBV3-1/TRBV3-2
ASSPRVGTGSPSYEQY	TRBJ2-7	TRBV7-6